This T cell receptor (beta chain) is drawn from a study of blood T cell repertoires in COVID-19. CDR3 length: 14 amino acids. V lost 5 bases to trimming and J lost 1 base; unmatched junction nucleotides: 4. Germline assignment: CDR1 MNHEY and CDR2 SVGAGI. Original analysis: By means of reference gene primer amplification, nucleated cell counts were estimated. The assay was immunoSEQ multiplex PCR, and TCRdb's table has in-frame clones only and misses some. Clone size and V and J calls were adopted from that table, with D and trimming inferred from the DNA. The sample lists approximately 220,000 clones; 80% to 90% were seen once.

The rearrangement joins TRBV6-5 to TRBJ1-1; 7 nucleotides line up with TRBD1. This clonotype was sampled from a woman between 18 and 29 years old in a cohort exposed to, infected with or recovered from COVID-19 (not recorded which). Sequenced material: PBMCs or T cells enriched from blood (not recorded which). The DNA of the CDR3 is TGTGCCAGCAGTCTCCGACAGGGGAACACTGAAGCTTTCTTT. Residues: CASSLRQGNTEAFF.